The 17 T cell receptor beta chains listed next were all sequenced from one sample in a study of cytomegalovirus exposure and HLA in healthy donors. Primers for the PCR totalled 60 Vbeta and 13 Jbeta. Using immunoSEQ multiplex PCR, the repertoire was profiled, and TCRdb retains in-frame clones only, with some absent. The sample holds roughly 100,000 clones, roughly three quarters seen once. The sample comprised PBMCs. All receptors derive from a man between 50 and 59 years old in good health and CMV-seropositive.

Here the CDR3 reads CASSPGGQETQYF. In DNA form, the CDR3 reads TGTGCCAGCAGTCCAGGGGGGCAGGAGACCCAGTACTTC. This chain uses TRBV27 with TRBJ2-5, with D perhaps matching TRBD1 (7 bases). CDR1 and CDR2 (germline): MNHEY, SMNVEV (reference sequence). The CDR3 spans 13 residues. Trimming took 5 bases from V and 5 from J, leaving 12 bases between them.

The chain uses TRBV6-5 and TRBJ2-6; D uncertain. Trimming shortened V by 10 bases and J by 3 bases, and 10 bases separated the two germline ends. This CDR3 is 13 amino acids long. Germline lookup yields CDR1 MNHEY and CDR2 SVGAGI. The CDR3 spells CATLERGANVLTF. CDR3 DNA sequence: TGTGCCACCTTAGAGCGTGGGGCCAACGTCCTGACTTTC.

V usage is TRBV5-1 and J usage is TRBJ1-3, with TRBD1 matching over 8 bases. The CDR3 is made up of 16 amino acids. Germline V gene lookup returns CDR1 SGHRS and CDR2 YFSETQ. Unmatched junction bases numbered 8, after V lost 3 bases and J lost 3 bases. The CDR3 coding sequence is TGCGCCAGCAGCTCAATCCCGGGACAGGTTGGAAACACCATATATTTT. It codes for CASSSIPGQVGNTIYF.

This rearrangement joins TRBV28 to TRBJ2-7; TRBD2 aligns across 12 bases. The CDR3 loop spans 14 amino acids. Losses at the gene ends were 5 bases for V and 5 bases for J; bases not matched to a gene: 4. CDR1 is MDHEN, CDR2 SYDVKM, per germline. CDR3 sequence: CASSLTSGRDEQYF. The CDR3 DNA sequence: TGTGCCAGCAGTCTGACTAGCGGGAGAGACGAGCAGTACTTC.

This clone appeared a few times. The chain is built from TRBV7-3 and TRBJ1-1; TRBD1 aligns across 9 bases. Per the germline V gene, CDR1 is SGHTA and CDR2 is FQGTGA. The CDR3 spans 16 residues. Trimming took 5 bases from V and 5 from J; bases not matched to a gene: 12. CDR3 sequence (DNA): TGTGCCAGCAGCGCCGACTCTGGGACAGGGAGAACTGAAGCTTTCTTT. Protein sequence: CASSADSGTGRTEAFF.

The chain is built from TRBV14 and TRBJ2-1; the D gene is possibly TRBD2 (6 bases). V dropped 4 bases and J dropped 8 bases, with 15 bases sitting between them. Germline CDR1 reads SGHDN; CDR2 reads FVKESK. This CDR3 is built from 14 residues. The CDR3 reads CASSREVSGYEQFF. In DNA form, the CDR3 reads TGTGCCAGCAGCCGAGAGGTTAGCGGCTATGAGCAGTTCTTC.

V is TRBV29-1 and J is TRBJ1-1, with D perhaps matching TRBD1 (5 bases). The V end lost 1 base, the J end lost 5 bases, and 17 bases lay between the germline ends. The CDR3 loop spans 15 amino acids. The germline gives CDR1 SQVTM, CDR2 ANQGSEA. The CDR3 nucleotides read TGCAGCGTTGAAGGGGCGGGGGGGGGATATACTGAAGCTTTCTTT. Its translation is CSVEGAGGGYTEAFF.

The V gene is TRBV7-9, the J gene TRBJ2-5, with a possible D match to TRBD2 (5 bases). The CDR3 contains 15 residues. The V and J ends lost 4 bases and 3 bases respectively, with 15 bases between them. CDR1 SEHNR and CDR2 FQNEAQ come from the germline V gene (reference sequence). CDR3 DNA: TGTGCCAGCAGCTACTTTCGAACCGGGGAAGAGACCCAGTACTTC. This codes for CASSYFRTGEETQYF.

Points on this clone: This CDR3 is also generated by other DNA sequences in the sample. This chain connects TRBV6-5 to TRBJ2-7; 7 bases are shared with TRBD1. Germline V gene lookup returns CDR1 MNHEY and CDR2 SVGAGI. J gave up 2 bases and V 6 bases, and 1 base lay outside the gene matches. The CDR3 runs to 12 residues. The CDR3 DNA reads TGTGCCAGCAGACAGGGGCCCTACGAGCAGTACTTC. Its protein product is CASRQGPYEQYF.

The chain employs TRBV28 and TRBJ1-2; 9 bases align to TRBD1. The CDR3 runs 15 residues. The ends lost 3 bases at V and 4 bases at J; junction bases unmatched: 6. Germline V lookup: CDR1 MDHEN, CDR2 SYDVKM. The CDR3 DNA reads as TGTGCCAGCAGTTTTCCGCTGGGACAGGGCTATGGCTACACCTTC. Translating gives CASSFPLGQGYGYTF.

The chain combines TRBV27 with TRBJ2-5, with D unclear. The V gene lost 4 bases and the J gene lost 2 bases, with 14 bases spanning the gap. This CDR3 has 15 residues. Germline V gene data show CDR1 as MNHEY and CDR2 as SMNVEV (reference sequence). CDR3 sequence (DNA): TGTGCCAGCAGTTACCGCGGCAGCAAGCAAGAGACCCAGTACTTC. It encodes CASSYRGSKQETQYF.

This rearrangement joins TRBV7-9 to TRBJ2-7, with D possibly TRBD1 on 6 matching bases. Germline V gene lookup returns CDR1 SEHNR and CDR2 FQNEAQ (reference sequence). The V end was cut by 5 bases, the J end by 0 bases, with 14 bases between. The CDR3 extends over 15 amino acids. The CDR3 DNA is TGTGCCAGCAGCCCCGGACAGAGGAGCTCCTACGAGCAGTACTTC. This gives the protein CASSPGQRSSYEQYF.

This clone appeared a single time. CDR3 residues: CASSATSGRSLLYNEQFF. The CDR3 DNA sequence: TGTGCCAGCAGCGCGACTAGCGGGCGTTCTCTACTCTACAATGAGCAGTTCTTC. This rearrangement joins TRBV11-3 to TRBJ2-1; TRBD2 matches 10 bases. V shed 5 bases and J 3 bases; nucleotides not matched to a gene: 13. Germline V lookup: CDR1 SGHNT, CDR2 YENEEA. This CDR3 contains 18 residues.

The chain uses TRBV9 and TRBJ2-7; TRBD1 aligns across 9 bases. V gave up 0 bases and J gave up 4 bases; unmatched junction bases: 5. The CDR3 runs to 15 residues. The germline CDR1 and CDR2 sequences are SGDLS and YYNGEE. CDR3 protein: CASSVGQGGRYEQYF. In DNA form, the CDR3 reads TGTGCCAGCAGCGTAGGACAGGGGGGTAGGTACGAGCAGTACTTC.

The rearrangement uses TRBV5-4 and TRBJ2-2; TRBD1 matches 7 bases. CDR1 and CDR2 (germline): SGHNT, YYREEE (reference sequence). This CDR3 comprises 16 residues. The junction had 3 bases not matched to a gene; V was cut back by 0 bases and J by 1 base. The CDR3 nucleotides are TGTGCCAGCAGCTTGGGGGGACAGCGGAACACCGGGGAGCTGTTTTTT. It codes for CASSLGGQRNTGELFF.

This clone was counted a single time. The V call is TRBV5-1, the J call TRBJ2-7, with 14 bases fitting TRBD2. Germline CDR1 SGHRS, CDR2 YFSETQ. V lost 0 bases to trimming and J lost 6 bases; unmatched junction nucleotides: 5. CDR3 length: 16 residues. The CDR3 DNA follows: TGCGCCAGCAGCTTGGCGGGGACTAGCGGGAGTTCCGAGCAGTACTTC. Translation: CASSLAGTSGSSEQYF.

The chain links TRBV10-3 to TRBJ2-7; D gene ambiguous. The CDR3 totals 16 residues. Between the trimmed V and J ends, which lost 0 bases and 9 bases, there was a span of 21 bases. Germline CDR1 ENHRY, CDR2 SYGVKD. CDR3 loop: CAISESRGSSPVGQYF. The CDR3 DNA is TGTGCCATCAGTGAGTCGAGAGGCAGCTCCCCCGTCGGGCAGTACTTC.